This T cell receptor (beta chain) was identified in a study of blood T cell repertoires in COVID-19. Study-wide background: Spain, Italy and the United States supplied samples that represented acute and convalescent COVID-19. In each case, the material was cDNA or gDNA derived from T cells, B-cell-depleted T cells, or PBMCs.

As originally analysed: Amplification of reference gene primers was used by the study to estimate nucleated cell counts. Repertoires were generated with immunoSEQ multiplex PCR, while TCRdb's copy carries only in-frame clones and drops some. V and J calls and clone size are copied from that table; D and trimming were computed from the DNA. The sample yields 250,000 or so clones, around 88% seen once. Trimming stripped 2 bases from V and 0 bases from J, with 14 bases between. The CDR3 is 16 residues long. The germline V gene encodes CDR1 MRHNA and CDR2 SNTAGT. This receptor was taken from a woman aged 25 to 39 with COVID-19, enrolled during active disease. The sample comprised peripheral blood. V is TRBV6-4 and J is TRBJ2-7; D is unclear. The CDR3 sequence: CASSDPKQFHSYEQYF. The DNA of the CDR3 is TGTGCCAGCAGTGACCCCAAACAGTTCCACTCCTACGAGCAGTACTTC.